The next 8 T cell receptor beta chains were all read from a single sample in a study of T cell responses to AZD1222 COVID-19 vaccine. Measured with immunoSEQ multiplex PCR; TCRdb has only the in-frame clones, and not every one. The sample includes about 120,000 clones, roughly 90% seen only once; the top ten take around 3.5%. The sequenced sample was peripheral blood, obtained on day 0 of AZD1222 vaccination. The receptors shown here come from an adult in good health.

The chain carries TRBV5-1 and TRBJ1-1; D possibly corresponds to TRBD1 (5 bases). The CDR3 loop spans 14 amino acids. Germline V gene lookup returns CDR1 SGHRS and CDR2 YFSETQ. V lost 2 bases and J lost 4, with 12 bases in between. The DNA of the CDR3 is TGCGCCAGCAGCTTAGAGGTTGGGGGCACTGAAGCTTTCTTT. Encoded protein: CASSLEVGGTEAFF.

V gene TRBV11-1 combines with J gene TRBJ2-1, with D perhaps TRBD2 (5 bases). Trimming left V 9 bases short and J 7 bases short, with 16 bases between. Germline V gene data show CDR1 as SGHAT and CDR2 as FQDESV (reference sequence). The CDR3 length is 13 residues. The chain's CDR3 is CASTLDPGNEQFF. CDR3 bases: TGTGCCAGTACCCTCGACCCGGGGAATGAGCAGTTCTTC.

CDR3 in DNA: TGTGCCAGCAGTTCCAGACAGATAGGCGAGACCCAGTACTTC. This sequence encodes CASSSRQIGETQYF. This chain joins TRBV6-5 and TRBJ2-5, with D maybe TRBD1 (5 bases). Germline CDR1 MNHEY, CDR2 SVGAGI. The CDR3 runs to 14 residues. V lost 4 bases to trimming and J lost 5 bases, with 14 bases between them.

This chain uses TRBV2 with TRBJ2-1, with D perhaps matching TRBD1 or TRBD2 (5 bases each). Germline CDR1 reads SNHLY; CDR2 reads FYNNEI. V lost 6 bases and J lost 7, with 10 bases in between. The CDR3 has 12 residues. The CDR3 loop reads CASRGDGNEQFF. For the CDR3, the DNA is TGTGCCAGCAGGGGGGATGGAAATGAGCAGTTCTTC.

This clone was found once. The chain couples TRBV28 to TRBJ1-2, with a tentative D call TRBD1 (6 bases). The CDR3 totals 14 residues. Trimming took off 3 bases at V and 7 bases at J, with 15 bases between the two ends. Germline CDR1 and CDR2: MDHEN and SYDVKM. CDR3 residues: CASSLGGARGGYTF. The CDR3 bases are TGTGCCAGCAGTTTGGGGGGGGCGCGGGGTGGCTACACCTTC.

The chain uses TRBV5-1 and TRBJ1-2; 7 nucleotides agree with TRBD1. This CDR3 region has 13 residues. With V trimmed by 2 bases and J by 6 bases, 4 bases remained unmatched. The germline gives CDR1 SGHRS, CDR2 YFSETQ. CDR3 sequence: CASSFGTVHGYTF. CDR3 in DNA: TGCGCCAGCAGCTTCGGGACAGTCCATGGCTACACCTTC.

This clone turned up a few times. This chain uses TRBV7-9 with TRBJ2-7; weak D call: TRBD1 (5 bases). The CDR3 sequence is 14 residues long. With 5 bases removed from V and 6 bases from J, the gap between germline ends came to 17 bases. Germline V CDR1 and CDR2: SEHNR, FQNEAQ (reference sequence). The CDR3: CASSTTQGVGEQYF. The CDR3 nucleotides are TGTGCCAGCAGCACAACCCAGGGTGTAGGCGAGCAGTACTTC. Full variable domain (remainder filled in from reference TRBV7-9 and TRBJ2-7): DTGVSQNPRHKITKRGQNVTFRCDPISEHNRLYWYRQTLGQGPEFLTYFQNEAQLEKSRLLSDRFSAERPKGSFSTLEIQRTEQGDSAMYLCASSTTQGVGEQYFGPGTRLTVT.

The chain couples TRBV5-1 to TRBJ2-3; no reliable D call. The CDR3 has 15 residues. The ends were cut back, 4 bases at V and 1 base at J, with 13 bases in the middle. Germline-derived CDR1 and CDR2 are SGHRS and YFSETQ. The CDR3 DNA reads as TGCGCCAGCAGCCTCCTCTCTACGGGCACAGATACGCAGTATTTT. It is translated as CASSLLSTGTDTQYF.